The 30 T cell receptor beta chains below come from one sample, sequenced in a study of shared clonotypes between healthy human individuals. Assay used: immunoSEQ multiplex PCR; TCRdb lists only in-frame clones, some missing. This sample has about 1 million clones, with about 75% found just once. The sequenced sample consisted of memory CD4+ T cells sorted from blood. Subset in this sample: CD45RA-negative fraction. These receptors were taken from a young man in good health.

This rearrangement joins TRBV7-2 to TRBJ1-6; the D gene is possibly TRBD1 (5 bases). The CDR3 loop spans 15 amino acids. Germline loops: CDR1 SGHTA, CDR2 FQGNSA. V dropped 1 base and J dropped 5 bases, with 9 bases sitting between them. The CDR3 nucleotides are TGTGCCAGCAGCTTAGAGATGGGGCATAATTCACCCCTCCACTTT. Amino acids: CASSLEMGHNSPLHF.

The gene calls are TRBV2 and TRBJ2-1; D gene ambiguous. Looked up from germline, CDR1 is SNHLY and CDR2 is FYNNEI. The V and J ends lost 6 bases and 1 base respectively, with 13 bases between them. This CDR3 spans 15 amino acids. The CDR3 region is CASSKLTNSYNEQFF. Here the CDR3 DNA reads TGTGCCAGCAGCAAATTGACAAATTCCTACAATGAGCAGTTCTTC.

The gene calls are TRBV7-8 and TRBJ2-2; D gene uncertain. Germline CDR1 SGHVS, CDR2 FQNEAQ. The CDR3 runs to 14 residues. Trimming removed 5 bases from V and 1 base from J, with 8 bases in between. CDR3 sequence: CASSRIRNTGELFF. As DNA, the CDR3 is TGTGCCAGCAGCCGTATCAGGAACACCGGGGAGCTGTTTTTT. The full variable domain, completed using reference TRBV7-8 and TRBJ2-2, is GAGVSQSPRYKVAKRGQDVALRCDPISGHVSLFWYQQALGQGPEFLTYFQNEAQLDKSGLPSDRFFAERPEGSVSTLKIQRTQQEDSAVYLCASSRIRNTGELFFGEGSRLTVL.

This clone was counted between two and nine times. This chain uses TRBV6-4 with TRBJ1-1, with D perhaps TRBD1 (5 bases). The V end was cut by 6 bases, the J end by 0 bases, with 17 bases between. This CDR3 spans 16 amino acids. Germline CDR1 reads MRHNA; CDR2 reads SNTAGT. The CDR3 sequence is CASRDGTRSMNTEAFF. The CDR3, as DNA: TGTGCCAGCAGGGACGGGACCCGGTCTATGAACACTGAAGCTTTCTTT.

The chain combines TRBV28 with TRBJ1-2, with TRBD1 as a possible D gene (5 bases). V gave up 5 bases and J gave up 7 bases, with 17 bases separating them. CDR1 is MDHEN and CDR2 is SYDVKM in the germline V gene. The CDR3 sequence is 14 residues long. CDR3 in amino acids: CASSLAIGGFGYTF. The CDR3 nucleotides are TGTGCCAGCAGTCTTGCCATCGGGGGGTTTGGCTACACCTTC.

This chain joins TRBV6-1 and TRBJ1-3; tentative D call: TRBD1 (5 bases). This CDR3 region has 12 residues. The germline CDR1 and CDR2 sequences are MNHNS and SASEGT. V was trimmed by 8 bases and J by 9 bases, leaving 14 bases between them. This CDR3 reads CASGGLGRTIYF. CDR3 nucleotides: TGTGCCAGCGGGGGTTTAGGCCGCACCATATATTTT.

This clone occurred once. CDR3 protein: CASSPRTSGGAADTQYF. DNA of the CDR3: TGTGCCAGCAGCCCCCGGACTAGCGGGGGGGCGGCAGATACGCAGTATTTT. The chain links TRBV5-4 to TRBJ2-3; the match to TRBD2 covers 15 bases. This CDR3 region has 17 residues. V shed 4 bases, J shed 4 bases, and the junction held 7 bases outside the gene matches. Looked up from germline, CDR1 is SGHNT and CDR2 is YYREEE (reference sequence). Looking up the rest from reference TRBV5-4 and TRBJ2-3 gives the full variable domain: ETGVTQSPTHLIKTRGQQVTLRCSSQSGHNTVSWYQQALGQGPQFIFQYYREEENGRGNFPPRFSGLQFPNYSSELNVNALELDDSALYLCASSPRTSGGAADTQYFGPGTRLTVL.

CDR3 in amino acids: CASSLAADQPQHF. DNA for the CDR3: TGTGCCAGCAGCTTAGCGGCGGATCAGCCCCAGCATTTT. This chain links TRBV7-9 with TRBJ1-5, with unresolved D. The CDR3 consists of 13 residues. V was trimmed by 0 bases and J by 5 bases, leaving 5 bases between them. Germline V gives CDR1 SEHNR, CDR2 FQNEAQ (reference sequence).

This clone was counted once. The V and J genes are TRBV28 and TRBJ2-6; D remains ambiguous. This CDR3 contains 13 residues. CDR1 is MDHEN and CDR2 is SYDVKM in the germline V gene. Trimming shortened V by 8 bases and J by 0 bases, and 5 bases separated the two germline ends. CDR3 sequence reads: CASEDSGANVLTF. CDR3 nucleotide sequence: TGTGCCAGCGAAGACTCTGGGGCCAACGTCCTGACTTTC.

The sample holds a few counts of this clone. The genes are TRBV6-1 and TRBJ2-3; TRBD1 matches at 10 bases. V trimming: 4 bases; J trimming: 9 bases; junction bases outside the gene matches: 19. Germline values: CDR1 MNHNS, CDR2 SASEGT. The CDR3 is 18 residues long. The CDR3 sequence: CASSVPPGQGSPVGTQYF. CDR3 DNA sequence: TGTGCCAGCAGTGTACCGCCGGGACAGGGGTCGCCGGTGGGGACGCAGTATTTT.

The genes are TRBV27 and TRBJ2-3; 11 bases fit TRBD2. The V and J ends lost 3 bases and 3 bases, in that order; junction bases with no gene match: 5. Germline lookup yields CDR1 MNHEY and CDR2 SMNVEV (reference sequence). This CDR3 has 16 residues. As DNA, the CDR3 is TGTGCCAGCAGTTTGCGACTAGCGGGGTCTACAGATACGCAGTATTTT. It codes for CASSLRLAGSTDTQYF.

This clone has more than one count but fewer than ten. CDR3 sequence (DNA): TGTGCCAGCAGCTTGACTCACTCCGGTGATACGCAGTATTTT. This gives the protein CASSLTHSGDTQYF. The rearrangement links TRBV5-6 to TRBJ2-3; D remains unclear. The CDR3 spans 14 residues. Trimming shortened V by 1 base and J by 6 bases, and 12 bases separated the two germline ends. The V gene's germline CDR1 is SGHDT and CDR2 YYEEEE.

The V and J genes are TRBV19 and TRBJ2-5; TRBD2 matches 9 bases. There are 18 residues in the CDR3. With V trimmed by 2 bases and J by 2 bases, 12 bases remained unmatched. The germline CDR1 and CDR2 sequences are LNHDA and SQIVND (reference sequence). The CDR3 region is CASSISGTSLSPQETQYF. CDR3 in DNA: TGTGCCAGTAGTATATCCGGGACTAGCCTCTCACCTCAAGAGACCCAGTACTTC.

The chain employs TRBV5-6 and TRBJ1-2, with D unresolved. The V end was cut by 0 bases, the J end by 4 bases, with 7 bases between. Germline V lookup: CDR1 SGHDT, CDR2 YYEEEE. The CDR3 runs 13 residues. Here the CDR3 DNA reads TGTGCCAGCAGCTTGGGCGGGTCCTATGGCTACACCTTC. This sequence encodes CASSLGGSYGYTF.

The CDR3 region has the DNA TGTGCCAGCAGTATCGGACAGGGGGGCACAGATACGCAGTATTTT. Its translation is CASSIGQGGTDTQYF. This sequence joins TRBV27 and TRBJ2-3, with TRBD1 matching 10 bases. Germline CDR1 and CDR2: MNHEY and SMNVEV (reference sequence). The length of the CDR3 is 15 residues. V dropped 5 bases and J dropped 1; count of bases not matched to a gene: 3.

This clone was recorded once. This chain connects TRBV10-3 to TRBJ1-2, with a weak D call TRBD1 (5 bases). V gave up 3 bases and J gave up 2 bases, with 10 bases separating them. CDR1 ENHRY and CDR2 SYGVKD come from the germline V gene. The CDR3 loop spans 14 amino acids. In DNA, the CDR3 is TGTGCCATCAGTGAACAGGCGGCCAACTATGGCTACACCTTC. Encoded protein: CAISEQAANYGYTF.

The CDR3 spells CASSALGGAGEQYF. Written as DNA, the CDR3 is TGTGCCAGCAGTGCCCTCGGGGGGGCCGGCGAGCAGTACTTC. The chain employs TRBV25-1 and TRBJ2-7; 8 bases agree with TRBD2. The germline CDR1 and CDR2 sequences are MGHDK and SYGVNS. This CDR3 contains 14 residues. The trim removed 4 bases at V and 6 bases at J, leaving 8 bases unmatched.

The chain carries TRBV4-3 and TRBJ2-3, with TRBD2 matching over 10 bases. V shed 4 bases and J 6 bases; nucleotides not matched to a gene: 10. Germline V lookup: CDR1 LGHNA, CDR2 YSLEER. The CDR3 sequence is 16 residues long. CDR3 in amino acids: CASSPQLAGTGDTQYF. The CDR3 nucleotides are TGCGCCAGCAGCCCCCAACTAGCGGGGACAGGCGATACGCAGTATTTT.

CDR3 DNA sequence: TGTGCCAGCGCCACCGCCCTTGAGCGTCGAGAGCAGTTCTTC. Its translation: CASATALERREQFF. The rearrangement uses TRBV28 and TRBJ2-1; no firm D call. The CDR3 is 14 residues long. V was trimmed by 8 bases and J by 10 bases, leaving 21 bases between them. From germline, CDR1 is MDHEN and CDR2 SYDVKM.

V is TRBV7-9 and J is TRBJ1-1; D is undetermined. The V end lost 5 bases, the J end lost 8 bases, and 21 bases lay between the germline ends. This CDR3 is built from 15 residues. CDR1 SEHNR and CDR2 FQNEAQ come from the germline V gene (reference sequence). CDR3 sequence: CASSPESGLSGEAFF. DNA of the CDR3: TGTGCCAGCAGCCCTGAGAGCGGGCTGTCAGGAGAAGCTTTCTTT.

V gene TRBV30 combines with J gene TRBJ2-1; tentatively, D is TRBD2 (6 bases). This CDR3 is 14 amino acids long. Germline V gene sequence: CDR1 GTSNPN, CDR2 SVGIG (reference sequence). V was pared by 0 bases and J by 8 bases, with 14 bases between. The CDR3 here is CAWSVPGGAYEQFF. CDR3 bases: TGTGCCTGGAGTGTACCTGGCGGGGCCTATGAGCAGTTCTTC.

V gene TRBV6-5 combines with J gene TRBJ2-3; D possibly uses TRBD1 or TRBD2 (5 bases each). V gave up 6 bases and J gave up 2 bases, with 12 bases separating them. The CDR3 has 14 amino acids. Germline V gene data show CDR1 as MNHEY and CDR2 as SVGAGI. The CDR3 is CASRTRDATDTQYF. CDR3 DNA sequence: TGTGCCAGCAGAACTCGGGACGCCACAGATACGCAGTATTTT.

This clone was found once. The J gene is TRBJ2-3, the V gene TRBV5-1; tentative D call: TRBD2 (7 bases). This CDR3 region has 16 residues. Germline CDR1 and CDR2: SGHRS and YFSETQ. V was pared by 3 bases and J by 6 bases, with 20 bases between. The CDR3 sequence is CASSSWYRGGSDTQYF. The CDR3 DNA is TGCGCCAGCAGCTCCTGGTATAGGGGGGGCAGCGATACGCAGTATTTT.

This chain uses TRBV19 with TRBJ2-1; 8 positions match TRBD1. J was trimmed by 7 bases and V by 4 bases; bases with no gene match: 9. Germline CDR1 and CDR2: LNHDA and SQIVND (reference sequence). This CDR3 contains 15 residues. In nucleotides, the CDR3 is TGTGCCAGTAGTAACGACAGGGGAAAATTTAATGAGCAGTTCTTC. This gives the protein CASSNDRGKFNEQFF.

In this sample, this clone turned up once. The DNA for the CDR3 is TGTGCCAGCAGCTTGTTACAGGGGAAATTCACTGAAGCTTTCTTT. Translating it yields CASSLLQGKFTEAFF. V usage is TRBV11-2 and J usage is TRBJ1-1; TRBD1 matches at 7 bases. The CDR3 runs 15 residues. J was trimmed by 4 bases and V by 3 bases; bases with no gene match: 8. From germline, CDR1 is SGHAT and CDR2 FQNNGV. Based on the CDR3 plus reference TRBV11-2 and TRBJ1-1, the full variable domain is EAGVAQSPRYKIIEKRQSVAFWCNPISGHATLYWYQQILGQGPKLLIQFQNNGVVDDSQLPKDRFSAERLKGVDSTLKIQPAKLEDSAVYLCASSLLQGKFTEAFFGQGTRLTVV.

The rearrangement joins TRBV11-3 to TRBJ2-1; D is undetermined. V lost 3 bases and J lost 5, with 11 bases in between. The germline V gene encodes CDR1 SGHNT and CDR2 YENEEA. This CDR3 comprises 14 residues. CDR3 residues: CASSLGRANNEQFF. In DNA form, the CDR3 reads TGTGCCAGCAGCTTGGGCCGGGCGAACAATGAGCAGTTCTTC.

This clone was detected ten times or more. The sample holds other DNA sequences that translate to the same CDR3. V is TRBV18 and J is TRBJ1-5; perhaps TRBD1 as D (5 bases). CDR3 length: 13 residues. The germline V gene encodes CDR1 KGHSH and CDR2 LQKENI. V dropped 2 bases and J dropped 7 bases, with 9 bases sitting between them. CDR3 sequence reads: CASSPTGTQPQHF. The CDR3 nucleotides read TGTGCCAGCTCACCAACGGGGACCCAGCCCCAGCATTTT.

The chain employs TRBV28 and TRBJ1-5, with 10 bases fitting TRBD1. V dropped 4 bases and J dropped 4; count of bases not matched to a gene: 4. Germline V CDR1 and CDR2: MDHEN, SYDVKM. The CDR3 covers 15 residues. In DNA, the CDR3 is TGTGCCAGCAGTTCCCGACAGGGGGCGAATCAGCCCCAGCATTTT. Amino acids: CASSSRQGANQPQHF.

CDR3 nucleotides: TGCGCCAGCAGAGAGCTTAGTGCTGGGGCCAACGTCCTGACTTTC. It is translated as CASRELSAGANVLTF. The chain has TRBV5-1 and TRBJ2-6, with D hard to call. CDR1 SGHRS and CDR2 YFSETQ come from the germline V gene. The CDR3 totals 15 residues. The V end lost 5 bases, the J end lost 2 bases, and 11 bases lay between the germline ends.

The chain is built from TRBV9 and TRBJ1-1; D may be TRBD1 (5 bases). Per germline, CDR1 SGDLS and CDR2 YYNGEE. V was clipped by 0 bases and J by 4 bases, with 16 bases between them. The CDR3 runs 16 residues. CDR3 sequence: CASSVGPGAGLTEAFF. In nucleotides, the CDR3 is TGTGCCAGCAGCGTAGGGCCAGGCGCGGGGCTCACTGAAGCTTTCTTT.